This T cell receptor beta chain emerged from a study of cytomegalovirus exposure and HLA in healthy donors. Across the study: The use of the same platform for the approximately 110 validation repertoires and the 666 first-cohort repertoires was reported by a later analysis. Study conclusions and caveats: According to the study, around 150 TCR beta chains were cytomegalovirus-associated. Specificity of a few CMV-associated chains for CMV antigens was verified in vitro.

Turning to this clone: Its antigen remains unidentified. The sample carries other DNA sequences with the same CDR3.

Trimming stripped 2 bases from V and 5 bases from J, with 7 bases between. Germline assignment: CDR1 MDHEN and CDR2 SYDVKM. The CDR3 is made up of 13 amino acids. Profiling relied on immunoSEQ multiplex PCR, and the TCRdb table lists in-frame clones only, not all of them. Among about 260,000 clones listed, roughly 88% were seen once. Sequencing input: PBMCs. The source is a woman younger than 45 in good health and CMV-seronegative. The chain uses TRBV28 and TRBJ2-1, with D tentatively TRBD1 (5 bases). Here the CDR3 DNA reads TGTGCCAGCAGTTTAGCAGGGAACAATGAGCAGTTCTTC. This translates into CASSLAGNNEQFF.